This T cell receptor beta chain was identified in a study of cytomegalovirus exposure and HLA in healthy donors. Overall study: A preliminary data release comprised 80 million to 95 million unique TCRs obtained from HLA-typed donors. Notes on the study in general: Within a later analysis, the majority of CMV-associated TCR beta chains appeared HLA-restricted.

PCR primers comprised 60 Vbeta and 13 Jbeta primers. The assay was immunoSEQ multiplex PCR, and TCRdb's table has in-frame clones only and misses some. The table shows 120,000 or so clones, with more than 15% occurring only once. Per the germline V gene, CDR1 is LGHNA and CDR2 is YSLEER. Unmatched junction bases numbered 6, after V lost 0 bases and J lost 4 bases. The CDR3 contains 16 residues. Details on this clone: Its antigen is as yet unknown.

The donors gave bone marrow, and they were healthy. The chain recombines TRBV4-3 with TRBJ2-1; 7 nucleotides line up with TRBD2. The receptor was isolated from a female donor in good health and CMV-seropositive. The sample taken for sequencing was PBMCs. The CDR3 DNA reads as TGCGCCAGCAGCCAAGATAGCGGGTTTAGATACAATGAGCAGTTCTTC. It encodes CASSQDSGFRYNEQFF.